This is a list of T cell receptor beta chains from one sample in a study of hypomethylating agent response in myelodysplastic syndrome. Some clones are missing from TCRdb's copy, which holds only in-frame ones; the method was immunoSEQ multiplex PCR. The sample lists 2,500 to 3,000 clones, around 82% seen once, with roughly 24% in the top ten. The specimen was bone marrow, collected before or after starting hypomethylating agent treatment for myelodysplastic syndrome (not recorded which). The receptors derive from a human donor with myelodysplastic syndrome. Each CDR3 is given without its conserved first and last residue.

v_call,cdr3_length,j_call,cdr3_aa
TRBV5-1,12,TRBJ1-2,ASSWTGQGYGYT
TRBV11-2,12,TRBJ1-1,ASSFSHGGTEAF
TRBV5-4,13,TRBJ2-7,ASSFDPGATYEQY
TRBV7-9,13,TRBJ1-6,ASSLAGVIRSPLH
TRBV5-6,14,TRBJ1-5,ASSLAGIYSNQPQH
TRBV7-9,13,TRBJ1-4,ASSLWGSTNEKLF
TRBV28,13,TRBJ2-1,ASSPDTSSYNEQF
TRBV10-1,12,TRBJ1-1,ASSAEQGWTEAF
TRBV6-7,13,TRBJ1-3,ASSYTGDAGNTIY
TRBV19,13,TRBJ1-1,ASSIGGGMHTEAF
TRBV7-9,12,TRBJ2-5,ASSPRDRGQPQY
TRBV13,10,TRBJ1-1,ASSLTRQGAF
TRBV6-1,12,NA,ASSQDGGTYEQY
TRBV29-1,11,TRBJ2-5,SVEDRGLETQY
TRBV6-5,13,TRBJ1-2,ASSYRQGSMGGYT
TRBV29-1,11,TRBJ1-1,SVEVSENTEAF
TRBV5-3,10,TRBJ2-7,PETPDEGEQY
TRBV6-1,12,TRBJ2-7,ASSQDGGTYEQY
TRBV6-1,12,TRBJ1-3,ASGQDFSGNTIY
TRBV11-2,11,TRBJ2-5,ASSSRLAVTQY
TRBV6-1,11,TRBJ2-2,ASSEQGSGELF
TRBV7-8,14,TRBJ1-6,ASSSPQGSYNSPLH
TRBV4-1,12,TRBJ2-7,ASRPGTGHYEQY
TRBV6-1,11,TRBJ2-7,ASSTTGGYEQY
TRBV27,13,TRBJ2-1,ASSLSGGSGGEQF
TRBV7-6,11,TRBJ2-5,ASSFLGGETQY
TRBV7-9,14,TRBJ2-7,ASSGDRDREEYEQY
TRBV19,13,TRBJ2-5,ASSMRSGLKETQY
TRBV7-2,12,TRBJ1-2,ASSPFEGNYGYT
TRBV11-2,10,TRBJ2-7,ASSLNHYEQY
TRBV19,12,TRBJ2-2,ASSRAGNTGELF
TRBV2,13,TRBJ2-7,ASSASHWYSYEQY
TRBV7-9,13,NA,ASSRRDGNSYEQY
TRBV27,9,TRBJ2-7,ASRQGYEQY
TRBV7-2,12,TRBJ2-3,ASSPRTSRDTQY
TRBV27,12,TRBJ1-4,ASSLQWGNEKLF
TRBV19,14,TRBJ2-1,ASSRDQTGYYNEQF
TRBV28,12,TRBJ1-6,ASIARVHNSPLH
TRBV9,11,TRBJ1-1,ASSEQLNTEAF
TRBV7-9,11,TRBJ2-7,ASSGGVSYEQY